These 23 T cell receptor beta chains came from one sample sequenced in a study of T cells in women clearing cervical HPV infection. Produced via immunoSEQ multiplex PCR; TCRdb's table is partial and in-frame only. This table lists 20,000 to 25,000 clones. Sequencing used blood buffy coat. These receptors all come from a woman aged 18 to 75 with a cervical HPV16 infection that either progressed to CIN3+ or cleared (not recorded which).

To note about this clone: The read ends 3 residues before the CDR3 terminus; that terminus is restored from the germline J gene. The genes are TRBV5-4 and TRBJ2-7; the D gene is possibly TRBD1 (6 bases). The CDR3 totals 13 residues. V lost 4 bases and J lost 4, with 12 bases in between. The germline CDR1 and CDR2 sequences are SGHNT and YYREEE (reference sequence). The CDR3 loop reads CASSKATGYEQYF. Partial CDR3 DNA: TGTGCCAGCAGCAAGGCGACAGGATACGAG. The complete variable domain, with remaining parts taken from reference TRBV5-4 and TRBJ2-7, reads ETGVTQSPTHLIKTRGQQVTLRCSSQSGHNTVSWYQQALGQGPQFIFQYYREEENGRGNFPPRFSGLQFPNYSSELNVNALELDDSALYLCASSKATGYEQYFGPGTRLTVT.

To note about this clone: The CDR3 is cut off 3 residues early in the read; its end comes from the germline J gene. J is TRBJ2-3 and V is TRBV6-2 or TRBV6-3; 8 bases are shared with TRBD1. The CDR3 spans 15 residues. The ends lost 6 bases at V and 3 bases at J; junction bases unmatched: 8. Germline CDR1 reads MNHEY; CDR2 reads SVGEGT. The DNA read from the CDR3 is TGTGCCAGCAGGCACAGGGGGGTGGGGACAGATACG. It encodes CASRHRGVGTDT. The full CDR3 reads CASRHRGVGTDTQYF.

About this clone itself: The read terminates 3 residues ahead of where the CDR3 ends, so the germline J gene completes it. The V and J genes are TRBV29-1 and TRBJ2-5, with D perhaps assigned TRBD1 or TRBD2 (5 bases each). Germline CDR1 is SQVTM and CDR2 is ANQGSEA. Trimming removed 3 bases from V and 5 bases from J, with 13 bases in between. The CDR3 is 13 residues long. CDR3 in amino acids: CSVDRVRGETQYF. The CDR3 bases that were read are TGCAGCGTTGACAGGGTGAGAGGGGAGACC.

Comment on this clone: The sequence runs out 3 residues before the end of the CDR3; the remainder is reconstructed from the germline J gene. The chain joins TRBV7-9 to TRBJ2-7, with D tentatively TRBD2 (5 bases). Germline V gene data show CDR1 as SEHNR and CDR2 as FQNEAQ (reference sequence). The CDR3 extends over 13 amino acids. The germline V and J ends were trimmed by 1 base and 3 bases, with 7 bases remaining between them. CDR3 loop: CASSLGGLYEQYF. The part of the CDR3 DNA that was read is TGTGCCAGCAGCTTAGGCGGGCTCTACGAG.

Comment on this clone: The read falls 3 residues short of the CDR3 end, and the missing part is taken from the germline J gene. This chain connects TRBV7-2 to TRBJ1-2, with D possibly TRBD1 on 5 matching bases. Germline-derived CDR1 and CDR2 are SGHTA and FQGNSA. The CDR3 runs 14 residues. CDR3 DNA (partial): TGTGCCAGCAGCCCTCGCGTGGGGCTAAATGAC. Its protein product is CASSPRVGLND. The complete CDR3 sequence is CASSPRVGLNDYTF.

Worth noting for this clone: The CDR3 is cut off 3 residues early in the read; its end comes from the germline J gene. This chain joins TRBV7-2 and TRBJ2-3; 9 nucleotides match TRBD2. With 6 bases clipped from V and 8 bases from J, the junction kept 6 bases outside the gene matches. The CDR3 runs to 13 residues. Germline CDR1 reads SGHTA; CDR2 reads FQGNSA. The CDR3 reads CASSPSGMGTQYF. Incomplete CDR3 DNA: TGTGCCAGCAGTCCTAGCGGGATGGGTACG. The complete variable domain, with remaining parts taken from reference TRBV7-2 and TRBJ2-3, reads GAGVSQSPSNKVTEKGKDVELRCDPISGHTALYWYRQSLGQGLEFLIYFQGNSAPDKSGLPSDRFSAERTGGSVSTLTIQRTQQEDSAVYLCASSPSGMGTQYFGPGTRLTVL.

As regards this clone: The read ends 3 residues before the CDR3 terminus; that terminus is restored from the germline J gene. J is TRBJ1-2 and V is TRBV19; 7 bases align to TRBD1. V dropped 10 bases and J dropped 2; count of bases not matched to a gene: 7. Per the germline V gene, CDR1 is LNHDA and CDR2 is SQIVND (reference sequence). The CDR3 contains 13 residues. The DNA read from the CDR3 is TGTGCCACTCTTAAGGGGGCAAACTATGGC. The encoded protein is CATLKGANYG. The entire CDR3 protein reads CATLKGANYGYTF.

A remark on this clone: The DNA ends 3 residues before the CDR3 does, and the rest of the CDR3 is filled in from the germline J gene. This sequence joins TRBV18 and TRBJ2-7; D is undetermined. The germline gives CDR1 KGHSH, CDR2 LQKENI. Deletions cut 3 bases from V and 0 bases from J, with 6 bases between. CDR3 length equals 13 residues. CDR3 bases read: TGTGCCAGCTCACCGATCAGCTCCTACGAG. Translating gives CASSPISSYE. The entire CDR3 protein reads CASSPISSYEQYF.

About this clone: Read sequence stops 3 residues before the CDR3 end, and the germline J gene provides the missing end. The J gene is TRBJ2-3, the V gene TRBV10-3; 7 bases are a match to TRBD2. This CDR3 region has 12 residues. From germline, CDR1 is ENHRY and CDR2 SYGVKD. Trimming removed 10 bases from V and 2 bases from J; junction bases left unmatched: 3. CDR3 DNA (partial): TGTGCCACTCTAGCGGACACAGATACG. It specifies CATLADTDT. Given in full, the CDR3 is CATLADTDTQYF.

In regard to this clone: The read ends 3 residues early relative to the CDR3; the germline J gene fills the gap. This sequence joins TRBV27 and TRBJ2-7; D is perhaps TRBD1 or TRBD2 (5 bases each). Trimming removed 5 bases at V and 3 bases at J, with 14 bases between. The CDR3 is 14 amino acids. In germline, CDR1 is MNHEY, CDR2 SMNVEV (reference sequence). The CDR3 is CASSLKGRDYEQYF. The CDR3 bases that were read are TGTGCCAGCAGTCTAAAGGGGAGAGACTACGAG.

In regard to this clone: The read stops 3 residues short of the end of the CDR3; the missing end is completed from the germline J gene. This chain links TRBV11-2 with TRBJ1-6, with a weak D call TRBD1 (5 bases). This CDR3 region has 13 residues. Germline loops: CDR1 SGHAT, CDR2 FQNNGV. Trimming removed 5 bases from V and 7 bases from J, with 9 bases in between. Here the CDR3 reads CASSKGLNSPLHF. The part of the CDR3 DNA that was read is TGTGCCAGCAGCAAGGGGCTGAATTCACCC.

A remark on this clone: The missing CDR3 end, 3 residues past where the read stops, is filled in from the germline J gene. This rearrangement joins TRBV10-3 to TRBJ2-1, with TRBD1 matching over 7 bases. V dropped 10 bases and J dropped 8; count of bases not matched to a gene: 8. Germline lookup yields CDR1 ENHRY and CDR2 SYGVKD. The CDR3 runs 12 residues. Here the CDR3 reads CATAPTGDEQFF. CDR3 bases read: TGTGCCACCGCCCCAACAGGGGATGAG.

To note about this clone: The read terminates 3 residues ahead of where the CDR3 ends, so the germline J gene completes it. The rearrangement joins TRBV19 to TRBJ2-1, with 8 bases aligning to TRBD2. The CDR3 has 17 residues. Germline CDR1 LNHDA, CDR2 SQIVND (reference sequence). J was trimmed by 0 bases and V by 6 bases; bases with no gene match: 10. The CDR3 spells CASRAGGGGSSYNEQFF. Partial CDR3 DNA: TGTGCCAGTAGGGCGGGGGGAGGTGGAAGCTCCTACAATGAG.

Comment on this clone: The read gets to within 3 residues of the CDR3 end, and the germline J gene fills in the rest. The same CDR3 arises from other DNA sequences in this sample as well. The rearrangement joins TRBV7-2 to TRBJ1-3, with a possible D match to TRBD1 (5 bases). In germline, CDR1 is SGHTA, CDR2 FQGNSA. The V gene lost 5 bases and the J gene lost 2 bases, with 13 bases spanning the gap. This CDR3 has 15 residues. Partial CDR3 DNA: TGTGCCAGCAGCCAACGGGGGAACACTGGAAACACC. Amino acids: CASSQRGNTGNT. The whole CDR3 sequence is CASSQRGNTGNTIYF. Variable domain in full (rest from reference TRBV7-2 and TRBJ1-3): GAGVSQSPSNKVTEKGKDVELRCDPISGHTALYWYRQSLGQGLEFLIYFQGNSAPDKSGLPSDRFSAERTGGSVSTLTIQRTQQEDSAVYLCASSQRGNTGNTIYFGEGSWLTVV.

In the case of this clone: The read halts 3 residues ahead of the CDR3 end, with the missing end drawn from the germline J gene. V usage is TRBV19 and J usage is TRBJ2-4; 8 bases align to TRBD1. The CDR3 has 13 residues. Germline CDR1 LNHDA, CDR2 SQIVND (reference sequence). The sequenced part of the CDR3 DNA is TGTGCCAGCCGCGGACAGGGCTCCTATGGT. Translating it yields CASRGQGSYG. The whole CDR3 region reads CASRGQGSYGQYF.

The CDR3 spells CASSLDGGRDNSPLHF. CDR3 DNA, as far as it was read: TGTGCCAGCAGCTTAGACGGCGGCAGAGATAATTCACCC. V usage is TRBV13 and J usage is TRBJ1-6; no reliable D call. With the read ending 3 residues before the CDR3 end, the germline J gene is used to fill in that end. The germline V and J ends were trimmed by 1 base and 5 bases, with 12 bases remaining between them. The germline gives CDR1 PRHDT, CDR2 FYEKMQ (reference sequence). The CDR3 contains 16 residues. Filled out from reference TRBV13 and TRBJ1-6, the complete variable domain reads AAGVIQSPRHLIKEKRETATLKCYPIPRHDTVYWYQQGPGQDPQFLISFYEKMQSDKGSIPDRFSAQQFSDYHSELNMSSLELGDSALYFCASSLDGGRDNSPLHFGNGTRLTVT.

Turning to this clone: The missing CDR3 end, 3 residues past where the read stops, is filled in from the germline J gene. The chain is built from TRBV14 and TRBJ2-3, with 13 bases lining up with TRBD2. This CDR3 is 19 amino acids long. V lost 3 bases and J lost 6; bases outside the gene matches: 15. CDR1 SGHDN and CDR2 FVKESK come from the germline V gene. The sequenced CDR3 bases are TGTGCCAGCAGCCATTTTACTAGCGGGAGGGCCAGTTTTATGGATACG. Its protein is CASSHFTSGRASFMDT. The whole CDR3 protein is CASSHFTSGRASFMDTQYF.

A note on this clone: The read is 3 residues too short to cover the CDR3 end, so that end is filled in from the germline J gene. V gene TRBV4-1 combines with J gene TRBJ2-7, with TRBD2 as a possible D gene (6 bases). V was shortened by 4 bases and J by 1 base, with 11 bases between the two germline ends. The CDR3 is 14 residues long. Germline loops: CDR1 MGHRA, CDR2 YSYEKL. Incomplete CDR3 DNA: TGCGCCAGCAGCCGAGCGGGTACATCCTACGAG. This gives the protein CASSRAGTSYE. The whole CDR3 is CASSRAGTSYEQYF.

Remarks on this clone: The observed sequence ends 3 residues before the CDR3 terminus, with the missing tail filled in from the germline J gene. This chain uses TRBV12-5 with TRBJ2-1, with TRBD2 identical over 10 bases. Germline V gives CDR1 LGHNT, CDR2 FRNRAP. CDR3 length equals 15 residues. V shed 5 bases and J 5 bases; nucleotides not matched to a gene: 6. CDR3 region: CASGPASGSHNEQFF. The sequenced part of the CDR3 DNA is TGTGCTAGTGGTCCCGCTAGCGGGAGTCACAATGAG.

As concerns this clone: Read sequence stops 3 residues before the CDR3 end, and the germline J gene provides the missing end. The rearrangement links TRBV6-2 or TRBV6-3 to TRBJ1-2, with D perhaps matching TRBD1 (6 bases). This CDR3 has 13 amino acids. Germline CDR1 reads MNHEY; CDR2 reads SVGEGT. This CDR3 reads CASSQNRVNDYTF. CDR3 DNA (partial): TGTGCCAGCAGTCAAAACAGGGTCAACGAC.

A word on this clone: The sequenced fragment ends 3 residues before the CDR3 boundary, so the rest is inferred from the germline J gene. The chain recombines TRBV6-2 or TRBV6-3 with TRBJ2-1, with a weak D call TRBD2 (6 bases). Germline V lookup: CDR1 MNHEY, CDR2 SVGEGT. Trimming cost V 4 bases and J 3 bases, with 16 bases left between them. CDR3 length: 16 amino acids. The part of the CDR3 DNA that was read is TGTGCCAGCAGTTTCCCCCTAGCGAGCCTCTACAATGAG. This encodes CASSFPLASLYNE. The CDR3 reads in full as CASSFPLASLYNEQFF.

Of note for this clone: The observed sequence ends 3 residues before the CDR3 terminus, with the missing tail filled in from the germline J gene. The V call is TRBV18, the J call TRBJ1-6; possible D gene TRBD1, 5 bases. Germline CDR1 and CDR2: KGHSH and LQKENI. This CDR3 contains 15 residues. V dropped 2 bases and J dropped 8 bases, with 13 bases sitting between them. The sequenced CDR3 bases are TGTGCCAGCTCACCAGTGGGGGGGGTGGATTCACCC. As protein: CASSPVGGVDSP. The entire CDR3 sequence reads CASSPVGGVDSPLHF.

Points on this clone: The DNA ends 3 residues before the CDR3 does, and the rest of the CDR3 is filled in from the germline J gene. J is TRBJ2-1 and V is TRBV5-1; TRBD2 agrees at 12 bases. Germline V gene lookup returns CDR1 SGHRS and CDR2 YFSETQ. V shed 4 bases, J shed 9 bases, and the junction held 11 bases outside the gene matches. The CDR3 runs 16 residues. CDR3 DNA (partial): TGCGCCAGCAGCCCCGGGGCGCTAGCGGGAGGGTTTGAG. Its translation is CASSPGALAGGFE. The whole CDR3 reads CASSPGALAGGFEQFF.